This T cell receptor (beta chain) stems from a study of T cell responses to AZD1222 COVID-19 vaccine. The CDR3 has 13 amino acids. Germline CDR1 is MNHEY and CDR2 is SVGAGI. V lost 7 bases and J lost 7; bases outside the gene matches: 9. Produced via immunoSEQ multiplex PCR; TCRdb's table is partial and in-frame only. The sample has 120,000 to 150,000 clones; 85% to 95% are singletons. Study-wide results and limits: Donors were mostly white British, more females; clonal diversity possibly underestimated. As reported, nearly half of all spike-specific TCRs target variant regions that are unmutated.

With respect to this clone: The antigen remains undetermined.

The receptor was derived from an adult in good health. Here the sequenced sample was peripheral blood, taken on day 0 of AZD1222 vaccination. J is TRBJ1-2 and V is TRBV6-5, with 7 nucleotides matching TRBD1. The CDR3 DNA follows: TGTGCCAGCACCCTGACAGGGAGTCTTGGCTACACCTTC. Translating gives CASTLTGSLGYTF.